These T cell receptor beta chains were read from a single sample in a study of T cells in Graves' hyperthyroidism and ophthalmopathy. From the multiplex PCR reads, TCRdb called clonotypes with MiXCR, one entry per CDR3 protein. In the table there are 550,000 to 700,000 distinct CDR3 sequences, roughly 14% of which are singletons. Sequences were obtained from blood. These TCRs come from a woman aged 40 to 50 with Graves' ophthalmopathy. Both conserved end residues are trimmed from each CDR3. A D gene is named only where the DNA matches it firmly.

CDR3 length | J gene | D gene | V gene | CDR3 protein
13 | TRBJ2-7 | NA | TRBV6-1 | ASRSGGGTSYEQY
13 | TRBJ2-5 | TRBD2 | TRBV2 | ASSVTSGSGKTQY
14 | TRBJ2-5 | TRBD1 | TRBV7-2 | ASKLAGQGSTETQY
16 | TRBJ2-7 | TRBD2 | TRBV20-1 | SARDSTSGRPSSYEQY
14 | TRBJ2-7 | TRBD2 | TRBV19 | ASSDNPGLRPHEQY
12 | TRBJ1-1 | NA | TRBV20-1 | SARTVGLNTEAF
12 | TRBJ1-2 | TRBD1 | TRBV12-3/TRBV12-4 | ASSFLQGGNGYT
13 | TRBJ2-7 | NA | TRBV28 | ASSVGQGTFYEQY
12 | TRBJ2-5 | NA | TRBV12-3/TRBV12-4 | AGSPFGVQETQY
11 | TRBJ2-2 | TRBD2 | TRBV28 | ASDPGGSGELF
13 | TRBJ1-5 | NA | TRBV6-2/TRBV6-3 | ASRKAGFGNQPQH
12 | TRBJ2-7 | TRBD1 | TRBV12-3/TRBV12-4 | ASSPRTGSGEQY
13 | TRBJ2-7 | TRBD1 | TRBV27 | ASSPRGTGPYEQY
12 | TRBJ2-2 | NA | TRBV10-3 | ATAARGNTGELF
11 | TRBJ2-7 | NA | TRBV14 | ASSQARVGEQY
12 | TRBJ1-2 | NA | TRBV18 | ASSDGEFLRGYT
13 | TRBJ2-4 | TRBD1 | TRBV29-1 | SVEDQRTGANIQY
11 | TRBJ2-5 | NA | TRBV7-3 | ASSFTSGETQY
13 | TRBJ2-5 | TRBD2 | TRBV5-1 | ASSSTSGSVETQY
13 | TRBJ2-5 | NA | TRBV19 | ASSSSWSQRGTQY
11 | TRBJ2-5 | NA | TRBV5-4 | ASSLGAEETQY
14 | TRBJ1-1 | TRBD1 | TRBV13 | ASSSQGVIVNTEAF
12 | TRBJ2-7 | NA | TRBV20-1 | SAKSIRGDLEQY
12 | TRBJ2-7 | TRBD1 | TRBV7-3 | ASSHGQGDYEQY
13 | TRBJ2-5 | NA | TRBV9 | ASSPGGWAKETQY
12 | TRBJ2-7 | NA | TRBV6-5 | ASSLYLNSYEQY
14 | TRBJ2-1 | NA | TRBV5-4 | ASSWAGGGAWNEQF
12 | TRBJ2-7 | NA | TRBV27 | ASSRRGMTYEQY
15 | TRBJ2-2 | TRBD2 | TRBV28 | ASTSSSRGRNTGELF
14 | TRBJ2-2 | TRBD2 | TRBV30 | AWSVLAGVHTGELF
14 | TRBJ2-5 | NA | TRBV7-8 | ASSFVGGGGGETQY